This TCR beta chain was sequenced for a study of shared clonotypes between healthy human individuals. Study-wide points: Among the subsets, naive ones generally showed larger estimated richness than memory ones. It was the non-shared clonotypes that had lower generation probabilities than clonotypes shared by all four donors.

Germline CDR1 LNHNV, CDR2 YYDKDF (reference sequence). V gave up 8 bases and J gave up 9 bases, with 14 bases separating them. The CDR3 is 12 amino acids. Sequencing used immunoSEQ multiplex PCR; TCRdb keeps in-frame clones, though not all of them. Counted here are roughly 2,000,000 clones, 80% to 95% occurring once; the ten biggest clones make up under 2%. In regard to this clone: Its matching antigen is unknown.

CD45RO-negative CD8 cells positively selected for CCR7 made up the naive population, which excluded terminally differentiated effector memory CD45RA+ cells. There were only Caucasian adults among the donors, and all lived in Nashville, Tennessee. The sample taken for sequencing was naive CD8+ T cells from PBMCs. The rearrangement uses TRBV15 and TRBJ2-1; D remains unclear. The receptor was derived from a man aged 18-30 years in good health. Some clones in this sample may be carry-over from other donors' samples. DNA for the CDR3: TGTGCCACCCGTAATTACGTAAGTGAGCAGTTCTTC. Translating it yields CATRNYVSEQFF.